One sample yielded the 14 T cell receptor beta chains listed below, sequenced in a study of blood T cell repertoires in COVID-19. The table came from immunoSEQ multiplex PCR; TCRdb's copy has only in-frame clones and leaves some out. The table records 350,000 or so clones, 80% to 90% of them present only once. Sequencing was performed on peripheral blood. The receptors originated from a woman in her 30s with COVID-19, enrolled during active disease.

V and J are TRBV27 and TRBJ2-1; 9 bases align to TRBD2. The CDR3 is made up of 16 amino acids. V shed 2 bases, J shed 4 bases, and the junction held 6 bases outside the gene matches. Germline assignment: CDR1 MNHEY and CDR2 SMNVEV (reference sequence). The CDR3 is CASSLSRSGSYNEQFF. The CDR3, as DNA: TGTGCCAGCAGTTTAAGTCGTAGCGGGAGTTACAATGAGCAGTTCTTC.

This chain uses TRBV28 with TRBJ2-3; 10 nucleotides agree with TRBD2. The CDR3 extends over 17 amino acids. Germline loops: CDR1 MDHEN, CDR2 SYDVKM. J was trimmed by 0 bases and V by 6 bases; bases with no gene match: 9. For the CDR3, the DNA is TGTGCCAGCAGCAGAAAAGGACTAGCGGCTAGCACAGATACGCAGTATTTT. Encoded protein: CASSRKGLAASTDTQYF. Supplemented by reference TRBV28 and TRBJ2-3, the full variable domain reads DVKVTQSSRYLVKRTGEKVFLECVQDMDHENMFWYRQDPGLGLRLIYFSYDVKMKEKGDIPEGYSVSREKKERFSLILESASTNQTSMYLCASSRKGLAASTDTQYFGPGTRLTVL.

The V call is TRBV29-1, the J call TRBJ1-2; TRBD1 might be the D (6 bases). This CDR3 spans 14 amino acids. The V gene's germline CDR1 is SQVTM and CDR2 ANQGSEA. Trimming took off 2 bases at V and 4 bases at J, with 14 bases between the two ends. This CDR3 reads CSVEQQGVPYGYTF. CDR3 sequence (DNA): TGCAGCGTTGAACAACAGGGTGTCCCCTATGGCTACACCTTC.

The rearrangement joins TRBV7-2 to TRBJ2-1; the match to TRBD2 covers 10 bases. V shed 0 bases, J shed 10 bases, and the junction held 9 bases outside the gene matches. CDR3 length: 16 amino acids. Germline lookup yields CDR1 SGHTA and CDR2 FQGNSA. The CDR3 region has the DNA TGTGCCAGCAGCTTAGCCCGACTAGCGGGTACCGAGGAGCAGTTCTTC. Its translation: CASSLARLAGTEEQFF.

This chain links TRBV6-1 with TRBJ2-4, with 11 positions matching TRBD2. Germline V lookup: CDR1 MNHNS, CDR2 SASEGT. After removal of 1 base from V and 4 bases from J, the junction contained 3 bases not matched to a gene. The CDR3 covers 16 residues. The CDR3: CASSEVGTSGKNIQYF. CDR3 coding DNA: TGTGCCAGCAGTGAAGTCGGGACTAGCGGAAAAAACATTCAGTACTTC.

This clone was counted between two and nine times. The sample carries other DNA sequences with the same CDR3. The chain couples TRBV2 to TRBJ2-7; D is uncertain. Germline values: CDR1 SNHLY, CDR2 FYNNEI. The length of the CDR3 is 11 residues. With 6 bases removed from V and 3 bases from J, the gap between germline ends came to 6 bases. The CDR3 region has the DNA TGTGCCAGCAGCACTGGCTACGAGCAGTACTTC. Protein: CASSTGYEQYF.

The chain uses TRBV5-8 and TRBJ2-7, with 8 bases fitting TRBD1. V shed 0 bases and J 4 bases; nucleotides not matched to a gene: 9. The CDR3 covers 16 residues. Per germline, CDR1 SGHTS and CDR2 YDEGEE. CDR3 nucleotides: TGTGCCAGCAGCTTGGCCCTCGGACAGGGTCAATACGAGCAGTACTTC. Encoded protein: CASSLALGQGQYEQYF.

This clone was seen a single time. This CDR3 is CASSLVPTSPSWTGELFF. For the CDR3, the DNA is TGCGCCAGCAGCTTGGTCCCGACTAGCCCGTCGTGGACCGGGGAGCTGTTTTTT. The chain links TRBV5-1 to TRBJ2-2; 7 bases align to TRBD2. J lost 5 bases, V lost 0 bases, and 13 bases had no gene match. The CDR3 is 18 amino acids. CDR1 is SGHRS, CDR2 YFSETQ, per germline.

The chain employs TRBV5-1 and TRBJ1-5; TRBD1 aligns across 9 bases. The CDR3 is 15 residues long. Trimming at V came to 5 bases and at J to 6 bases, leaving 9 bases not matched to a gene. Germline V CDR1 and CDR2: SGHRS, YFSETQ. CDR3 protein: CASSSDRGSSQPQHF. In DNA form, the CDR3 reads TGCGCCAGCAGTTCGGACAGGGGTAGTAGTCAGCCCCAGCATTTT.

V gene TRBV15 combines with J gene TRBJ2-4; D is uncertain. The CDR3 contains 16 residues. Trimming took 2 bases from V and 0 from J, leaving 11 bases between them. The germline gives CDR1 LNHNV, CDR2 YYDKDF (reference sequence). The CDR3 protein is CATSRPTRSAKNIQYF. CDR3 sequence (DNA): TGTGCCACCAGCAGACCCACCAGGTCAGCCAAAAACATTCAGTACTTC.

This rearrangement joins TRBV11-2 to TRBJ2-7; 7 bases agree with TRBD2. V was pared by 1 base and J by 4 bases, with 4 bases of the junction left unmatched. Germline loops: CDR1 SGHAT, CDR2 FQNNGV. This CDR3 is built from 14 residues. CDR3 region: CASSLGTGLYEQYF. In nucleotides, the CDR3 is TGTGCCAGCAGCTTAGGTACGGGACTATACGAGCAGTACTTC. Drawing the rest from reference TRBV11-2 and TRBJ2-7, the complete variable domain is EAGVAQSPRYKIIEKRQSVAFWCNPISGHATLYWYQQILGQGPKLLIQFQNNGVVDDSQLPKDRFSAERLKGVDSTLKIQPAKLEDSAVYLCASSLGTGLYEQYFGPGTRLTVT.

This clone was seen once. The CDR3 here is CASSPGQMDYNEQFF. The CDR3 DNA follows: TGCGCCAGCAGCCCGGGACAGATGGATTACAATGAGCAGTTCTTC. The chain employs TRBV5-1 and TRBJ2-1, with TRBD1 identical over 7 bases. V gave up 4 bases and J gave up 4 bases; unmatched junction bases: 8. Germline lookup yields CDR1 SGHRS and CDR2 YFSETQ. The length of the CDR3 is 15 residues. The whole variable domain, remainder taken from reference TRBV5-1 and TRBJ2-1, is KAGVTQTPRYLIKTRGQQVTLSCSPISGHRSVSWYQQTPGQGLQFLFEYFSETQRNKGNFPGRFSGRQFSNSRSEMNVSTLELGDSALYLCASSPGQMDYNEQFFGPGTRLTVL.

This rearrangement joins TRBV2 to TRBJ1-5, with 9 bases matching TRBD1. CDR3 length: 15 amino acids. V was pared by 1 base and J by 3 bases, with 1 base of the junction left unmatched. From germline, CDR1 is SNHLY and CDR2 FYNNEI. CDR3 DNA: TGTGCCAGCAGTGAAGGGGACAGGGTCAATCAGCCCCAGCATTTT. Protein: CASSEGDRVNQPQHF.

This chain uses TRBV5-4 with TRBJ2-3, with TRBD2 matching over 10 bases. Germline lookup yields CDR1 SGHNT and CDR2 YYREEE (reference sequence). V shed 3 bases and J 1 base; nucleotides not matched to a gene: 11. CDR3 length equals 18 residues. CDR3 sequence: CASSWGGAGGPGTDTQYF. The CDR3 nucleotides read TGTGCCAGCAGCTGGGGGGGAGCGGGAGGGCCGGGCACAGATACGCAGTATTTT.